This T cell receptor (beta chain) was sequenced in a study of blood T cell repertoires in COVID-19. Profiled with immunoSEQ multiplex PCR; TCRdb holds only in-frame clones, not every one. This sample has 95,000 to 130,000 clones, with around four fifths found just once. The source material was peripheral blood. The receptor was isolated from a man in his thirties or forties with acute or convalescent COVID-19.

CDR3 coding DNA: TGTGCCAGCAGTTACGACAGGGCTCGTTCCTACGAGCAGTACTTC. The encoded protein is CASSYDRARSYEQYF. The chain carries TRBV5-4 and TRBJ2-7, with 7 bases identical to TRBD1. V trimming: 5 bases; J trimming: 1 base; junction bases outside the gene matches: 9. This CDR3 has 15 amino acids. The germline V gene has CDR1 SGHNT and CDR2 YYREEE (reference sequence).